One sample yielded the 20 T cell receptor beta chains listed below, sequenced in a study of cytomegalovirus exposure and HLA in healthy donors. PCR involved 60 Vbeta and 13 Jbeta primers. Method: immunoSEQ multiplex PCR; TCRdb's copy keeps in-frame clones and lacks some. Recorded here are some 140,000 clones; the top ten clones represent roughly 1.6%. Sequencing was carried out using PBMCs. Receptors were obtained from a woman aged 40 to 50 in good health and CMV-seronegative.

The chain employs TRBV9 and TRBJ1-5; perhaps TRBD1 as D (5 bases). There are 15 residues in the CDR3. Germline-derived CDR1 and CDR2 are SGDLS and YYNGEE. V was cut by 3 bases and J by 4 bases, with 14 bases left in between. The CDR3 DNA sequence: TGTGCCAGCAGCGAGAGCCCACAGGTGAATCAGCCCCAGCATTTT. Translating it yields CASSESPQVNQPQHF.

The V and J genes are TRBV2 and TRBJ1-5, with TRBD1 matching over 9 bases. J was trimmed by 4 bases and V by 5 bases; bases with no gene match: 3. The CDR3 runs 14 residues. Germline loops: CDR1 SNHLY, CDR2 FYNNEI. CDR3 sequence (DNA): TGTGCCAGCAGTTGGGGACAGGGTAATCAGCCCCAGCATTTT. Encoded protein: CASSWGQGNQPQHF.

The CDR3 sequence: CASSIIDRGPFSYEQYF. CDR3 nucleotide sequence: TGTGCCAGTAGTATTATTGACAGGGGGCCATTCTCCTACGAGCAGTACTTC. This chain joins TRBV19 and TRBJ2-7; TRBD1 aligns across 10 bases. The CDR3 is 17 residues long. After removal of 3 bases from V and 0 bases from J, the junction contained 8 bases not matched to a gene. CDR1 LNHDA and CDR2 SQIVND come from the germline V gene (reference sequence).

In DNA, the CDR3 is TGTGCCAGCAGCTTGACTAGCGGGGGGGGCTACGAGCAGTACGTC. The encoded protein is CASSLTSGGGYEQYV. The rearrangement uses TRBV7-2 and TRBJ2-7, with 14 bases matching TRBD2. This CDR3 has 15 amino acids. Germline CDR1 and CDR2: SGHTA and FQGNSA. Losses at the gene ends were 3 bases for V and 3 bases for J; bases not matched to a gene: 1.

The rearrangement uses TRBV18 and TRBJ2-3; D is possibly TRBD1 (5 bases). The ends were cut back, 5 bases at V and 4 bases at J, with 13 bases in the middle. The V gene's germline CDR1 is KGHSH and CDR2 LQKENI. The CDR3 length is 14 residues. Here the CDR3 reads CASSGARVPDTQYF. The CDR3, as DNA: TGTGCCAGCTCAGGGGCCAGGGTTCCAGATACGCAGTATTTT.

The CDR3 spells CASSHGTSSTDTQYF. The CDR3 nucleotides are TGCGCCAGCAGCCATGGGACATCTAGCACAGATACGCAGTATTTT. This rearrangement joins TRBV4-3 to TRBJ2-3; D may be TRBD1 (6 bases). The CDR3 totals 15 residues. Looked up from germline, CDR1 is LGHNA and CDR2 is YSLEER. V lost 3 bases and J 0 bases, leaving 10 bases between the germline ends.

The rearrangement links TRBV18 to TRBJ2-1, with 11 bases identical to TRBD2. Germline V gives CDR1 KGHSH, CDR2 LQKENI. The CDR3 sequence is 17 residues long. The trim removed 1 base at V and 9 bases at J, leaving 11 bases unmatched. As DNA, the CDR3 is TGTGCCAGCTCACCACTTAGCGGGGGGGCCATGATCGGTGAGCAGTTCTTC. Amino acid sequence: CASSPLSGGAMIGEQFF.

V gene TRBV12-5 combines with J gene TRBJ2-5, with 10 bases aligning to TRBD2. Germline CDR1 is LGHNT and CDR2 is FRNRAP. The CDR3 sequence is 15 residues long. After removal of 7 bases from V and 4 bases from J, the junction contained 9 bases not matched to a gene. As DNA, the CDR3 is TGTGCTAGTGCTCTAGCGGGGGATCGACGAGAGACCCAGTACTTC. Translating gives CASALAGDRRETQYF.

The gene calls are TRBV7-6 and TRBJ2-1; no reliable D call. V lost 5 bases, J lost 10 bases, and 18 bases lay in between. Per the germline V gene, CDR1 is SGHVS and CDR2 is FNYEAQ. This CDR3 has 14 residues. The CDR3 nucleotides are TGTGCCAGCAGCGGCCGGTCCTCGGGTGGGGAGCAGTTCTTC. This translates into CASSGRSSGGEQFF.

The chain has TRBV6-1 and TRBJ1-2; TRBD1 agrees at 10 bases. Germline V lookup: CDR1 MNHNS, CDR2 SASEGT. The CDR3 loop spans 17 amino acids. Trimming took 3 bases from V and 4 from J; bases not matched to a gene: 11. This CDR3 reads CASSERTGGNRAYGYTF. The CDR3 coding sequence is TGTGCCAGCAGTGAGAGGACAGGGGGGAACCGGGCCTATGGCTACACCTTC.

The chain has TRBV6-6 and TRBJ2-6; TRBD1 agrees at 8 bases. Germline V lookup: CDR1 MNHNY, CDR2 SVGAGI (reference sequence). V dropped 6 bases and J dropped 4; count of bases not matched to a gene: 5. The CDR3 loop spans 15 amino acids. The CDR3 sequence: CASRKTGVGANVLTF. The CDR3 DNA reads TGTGCCAGCAGAAAGACAGGGGTCGGGGCCAACGTCCTGACTTTC.

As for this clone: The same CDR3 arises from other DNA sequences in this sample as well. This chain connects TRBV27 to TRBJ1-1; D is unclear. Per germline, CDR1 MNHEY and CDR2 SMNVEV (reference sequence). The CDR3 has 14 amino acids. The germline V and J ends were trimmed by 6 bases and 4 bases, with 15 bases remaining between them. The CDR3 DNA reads TGTGCCAGCAGCTCCCAACGGTTGGTCACTGAAGCTTTCTTT. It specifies CASSSQRLVTEAFF.

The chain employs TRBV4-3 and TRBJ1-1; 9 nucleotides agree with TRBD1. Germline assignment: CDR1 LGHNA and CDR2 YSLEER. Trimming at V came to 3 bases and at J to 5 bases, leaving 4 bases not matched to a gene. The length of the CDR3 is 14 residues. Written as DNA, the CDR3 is TGCGCCAGCAGCCACGGACAGGGGAAAACTGAAGCTTTCTTT. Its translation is CASSHGQGKTEAFF.

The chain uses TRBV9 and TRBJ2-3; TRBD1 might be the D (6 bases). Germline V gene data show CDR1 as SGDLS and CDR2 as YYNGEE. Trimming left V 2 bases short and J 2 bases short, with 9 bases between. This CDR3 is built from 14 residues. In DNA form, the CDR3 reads TGTGCCAGCAGCGTCAGGGGCTTCACAGATACGCAGTATTTT. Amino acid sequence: CASSVRGFTDTQYF.

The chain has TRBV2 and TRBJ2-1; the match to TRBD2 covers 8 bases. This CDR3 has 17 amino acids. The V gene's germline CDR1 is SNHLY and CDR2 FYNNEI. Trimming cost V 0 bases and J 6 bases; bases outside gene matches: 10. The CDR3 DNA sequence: TGTGCCAGCAGTGAAGCCTGGGCGCGGGGGGCCATCAATGAGCAGTTCTTC. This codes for CASSEAWARGAINEQFF. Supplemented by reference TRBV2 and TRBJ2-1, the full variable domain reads EPEVTQTPSHQVTQMGQEVILRCVPISNHLYFYWYRQILGQKVEFLVSFYNNEISEKSEIFDDQFSVERPDGSNFTLKIRSTKLEDSAMYFCASSEAWARGAINEQFFGPGTRLTVL.

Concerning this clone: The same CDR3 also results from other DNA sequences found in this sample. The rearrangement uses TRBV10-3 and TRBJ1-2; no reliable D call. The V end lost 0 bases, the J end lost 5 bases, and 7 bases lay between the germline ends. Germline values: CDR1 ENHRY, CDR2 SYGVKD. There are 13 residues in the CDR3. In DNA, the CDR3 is TGTGCCATCAGTGAGTCTGAGAGATATGGCTACACCTTC. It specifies CAISESERYGYTF.

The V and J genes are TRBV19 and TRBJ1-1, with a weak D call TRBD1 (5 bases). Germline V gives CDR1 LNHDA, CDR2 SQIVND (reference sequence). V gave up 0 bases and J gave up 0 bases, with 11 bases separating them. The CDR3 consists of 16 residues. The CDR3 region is CASSIEQGNVNTEAFF. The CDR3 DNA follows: TGTGCCAGTAGTATAGAGCAGGGTAACGTGAACACTGAAGCTTTCTTT.

The CDR3 region has the DNA TGCGCCAGCAGCTTGGACAGGGATGGGACTGAAGCTTTCTTT. Protein sequence: CASSLDRDGTEAFF. The chain employs TRBV5-1 and TRBJ1-1; D is possibly TRBD1 (6 bases). Trimming cost V 0 bases and J 5 bases, with 11 bases left between them. The CDR3 runs to 14 residues. Germline-derived CDR1 and CDR2 are SGHRS and YFSETQ.

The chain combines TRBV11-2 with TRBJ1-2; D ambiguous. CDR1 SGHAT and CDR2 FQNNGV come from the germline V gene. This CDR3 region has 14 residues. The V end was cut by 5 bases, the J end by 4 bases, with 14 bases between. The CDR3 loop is CASSAVRGGYGYTF. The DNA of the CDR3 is TGTGCCAGCAGCGCGGTCCGGGGTGGCTATGGCTACACCTTC.

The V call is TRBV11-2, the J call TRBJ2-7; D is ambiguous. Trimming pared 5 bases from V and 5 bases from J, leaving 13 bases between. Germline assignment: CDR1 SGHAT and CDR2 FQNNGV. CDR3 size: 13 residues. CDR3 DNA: TGTGCCAGCAGCCCCCCGGTTGCGGACGAGCAGTACTTC. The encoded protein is CASSPPVADEQYF.